These T cell receptor beta chains were read from a single sample in a study of blood T cell repertoires in COVID-19. Sequencing was performed with immunoSEQ multiplex PCR; in TCRdb, only in-frame clones are kept and a portion is missing. Of 35,000 to 45,000 clones listed, around 90% are singletons. Sequences were obtained from peripheral blood. These receptor sequences come from a human donor in a cohort sampled during active COVID-19. Both conserved end residues are part of each CDR3. Each record gives: clone size, CDR3 length, D gene, V gene, J gene, CDR3 DNA, CDR3 protein. D genes are given only for firm matches. Some rows mark clone size as missing; the rest say once, few, many or name a class of expanded clone.

clone size: NA
CDR3 length: 13
D gene: NA
V gene: TRBV15
J gene: TRBJ1-1
CDR3 DNA: TGTGCCACCAGCCAGTATCGGAACACTGAAGCTTTCTTT
CDR3 protein: CATSQYRNTEAFF

clone size: NA
CDR3 length: 13
D gene: NA
V gene: TRBV3-1/TRBV3-2
J gene: TRBJ2-7
CDR3 DNA: TGTGCCAGCAGCCTCAGGGGTCGCTACGAGCAGTACTTC
CDR3 protein: CASSLRGRYEQYF

clone size: NA
CDR3 length: 15
D gene: TRBD1
V gene: TRBV19
J gene: TRBJ2-7
CDR3 DNA: TGTGCCAGTAGTGGGACAGGGATCGCAGTCTACGAGCAGTACTTC
CDR3 protein: CASSGTGIAVYEQYF

clone size: few
CDR3 length: 14
D gene: TRBD1
V gene: TRBV5-5
J gene: TRBJ1-2
CDR3 DNA: TGTGCCAGCAGCTTTTTCCCGGGACAGTATGGCTACACCTTC
CDR3 protein: CASSFFPGQYGYTF

clone size: NA
CDR3 length: 15
D gene: TRBD2
V gene: TRBV4-2
J gene: TRBJ2-7
CDR3 DNA: TGTGCCAGCAGCCAAGATGTAGCGGGTTATTTCGGGCAGTACTTC
CDR3 protein: CASSQDVAGYFGQYF

clone size: NA
CDR3 length: 14
D gene: NA
V gene: TRBV4-3
J gene: TRBJ1-1
CDR3 DNA: TGCGCCAGCAGCCAAGACGGTATGAACACTGAAGCTTTCTTT
CDR3 protein: CASSQDGMNTEAFF

clone size: NA
CDR3 length: 16
D gene: NA
V gene: TRBV6-5
J gene: TRBJ1-5
CDR3 DNA: TGTGCCAGCAGTTACTCGTACGGGGATAGCAATCAGCCCCAGCATTTT
CDR3 protein: CASSYSYGDSNQPQHF

clone size: NA
CDR3 length: 14
D gene: NA
V gene: TRBV7-2
J gene: TRBJ2-7
CDR3 DNA: TGTGCCAGCAGCTTAGGTAGCAGGGTCTACGAGCAGTACTTC
CDR3 protein: CASSLGSRVYEQYF

clone size: NA
CDR3 length: 15
D gene: NA
V gene: TRBV3-1/TRBV3-2
J gene: TRBJ1-6
CDR3 DNA: TGTGCCAGCAGCCAAGTGGGGGGGCAGAATTCACCCCTCCACTTT
CDR3 protein: CASSQVGGQNSPLHF

clone size: once
CDR3 length: 12
D gene: NA
V gene: TRBV11-2
J gene: TRBJ2-7
CDR3 DNA: TGTGCCAGCAGCGTAGACATCTACGAGCAGTACTTC
CDR3 protein: CASSVDIYEQYF

clone size: NA
CDR3 length: 16
D gene: NA
V gene: TRBV4-3
J gene: TRBJ1-2
CDR3 DNA: TGCGCCAGCAGCCAAGATCGGGGAGGGAAAAACTATGGCTACACCTTC
CDR3 protein: CASSQDRGGKNYGYTF

clone size: NA
CDR3 length: 15
D gene: NA
V gene: TRBV19
J gene: TRBJ2-7
CDR3 DNA: TGTGCCAGTAGTAGGCGGGGCTCCCGCTCCTACGAGCAGTACTTC
CDR3 protein: CASSRRGSRSYEQYF

clone size: once
CDR3 length: 13
D gene: TRBD2
V gene: TRBV18
J gene: TRBJ2-7
CDR3 DNA: TGTGCCAGTAACCTGGGGGGGAACGACGAGCAGTACTTC
CDR3 protein: CASNLGGNDEQYF

clone size: NA
CDR3 length: 15
D gene: NA
V gene: TRBV18
J gene: TRBJ1-1
CDR3 DNA: TGTGCCAGCTCACCACTCTTGGGGCGCACCACTGAAGCTTTCTTT
CDR3 protein: CASSPLLGRTTEAFF

clone size: NA
CDR3 length: 14
D gene: TRBD2
V gene: TRBV2
J gene: TRBJ2-7
CDR3 DNA: TGTGCCAGCAGTGAGGGAGGGGCAACCTACGAGCAGTACTTC
CDR3 protein: CASSEGGATYEQYF

clone size: NA
CDR3 length: 14
D gene: TRBD1
V gene: TRBV6-2/TRBV6-3
J gene: TRBJ1-3
CDR3 DNA: TGTGCCAGCAGTTACGGGACAGCGGGAAACACCATATATTTT
CDR3 protein: CASSYGTAGNTIYF

clone size: NA
CDR3 length: 11
D gene: TRBD1
V gene: TRBV5-6
J gene: TRBJ1-4
CDR3 DNA: TGTGCCAGCAGCGCGGACAGGGAACTGTTTTTT
CDR3 protein: CASSADRELFF

clone size: few
CDR3 length: 13
D gene: NA
V gene: TRBV3-1/TRBV3-2
J gene: TRBJ1-6
CDR3 DNA: TGTGCCAGCAGCCTCAACAGTAATTCACCCCTCCACTTT
CDR3 protein: CASSLNSNSPLHF

clone size: once
CDR3 length: 15
D gene: TRBD1
V gene: TRBV25-1
J gene: TRBJ1-2
CDR3 DNA: TGTGCCAGCAGTGAAAGGGTAGGGGGCGGTCATGGCTACACCTTC
CDR3 protein: CASSERVGGGHGYTF

clone size: NA
CDR3 length: 15
D gene: TRBD1
V gene: TRBV5-1
J gene: TRBJ2-7
CDR3 DNA: TGCGCCAGCAGTCTTACCGGGACAGGGGGCTACGAGCAGTACTTC
CDR3 protein: CASSLTGTGGYEQYF

clone size: NA
CDR3 length: 15
D gene: NA
V gene: TRBV5-1
J gene: TRBJ2-6
CDR3 DNA: TGCGCCAGCAGCTTGCAGTCCTCTGGGGCCAACGTCCTGACTTTC
CDR3 protein: CASSLQSSGANVLTF

clone size: NA
CDR3 length: 14
D gene: NA
V gene: TRBV5-1
J gene: TRBJ1-2
CDR3 DNA: TGCGCCAGCAGCTTGACAGGAACATCCTATGGCTACACCTTC
CDR3 protein: CASSLTGTSYGYTF

clone size: NA
CDR3 length: 14
D gene: TRBD1
V gene: TRBV9
J gene: TRBJ1-2
CDR3 DNA: TGTGCCAGCAGCGTATCCGGGACAGAATATGGCTACACCTTC
CDR3 protein: CASSVSGTEYGYTF

clone size: few
CDR3 length: 19
D gene: TRBD1
V gene: TRBV27
J gene: TRBJ1-3
CDR3 DNA: TGTGCCAGCAGTTTATCCGGGACAGGGAGTCTATATGCTGGAAACACCATATATTTT
CDR3 protein: CASSLSGTGSLYAGNTIYF

clone size: NA
CDR3 length: 12
D gene: TRBD1
V gene: TRBV19
J gene: TRBJ1-5
CDR3 DNA: TGTGCCAGTAGTTTTACAGGGGTACCTTCGCATTTT
CDR3 protein: CASSFTGVPSHF

clone size: NA
CDR3 length: 15
D gene: TRBD1
V gene: TRBV6-5
J gene: TRBJ2-7
CDR3 DNA: TGTGCCAGCAGGGCGCCGGGACAGGGAACCTACGAGCAGTACTTC
CDR3 protein: CASRAPGQGTYEQYF

clone size: NA
CDR3 length: 15
D gene: NA
V gene: TRBV9
J gene: TRBJ1-3
CDR3 DNA: TGTGCCAGCAGCGTAGAGGGAGGCTCTGGAAACACCATATATTTT
CDR3 protein: CASSVEGGSGNTIYF

clone size: NA
CDR3 length: 15
D gene: NA
V gene: TRBV7-9
J gene: TRBJ1-2
CDR3 DNA: TGTGCCAGCAGCTGGGGGGGAGGGCAGAACTATGGCTACACCTTC
CDR3 protein: CASSWGGGQNYGYTF